This T cell receptor beta chain was observed in a study of blood T cell repertoires in COVID-19 (TCRdb year 2020). The study in broad terms: The collaborator samples originated in the United States, Italy and Spain and spanned the acute and convalescent phases of COVID-19. HLA class I and class II types, where available, came from metadata supplied by the sample provider rather than from assay-based typing. Samples came from the ongoing ImmuneRACE study (first 160 participants) plus 1,254 subjects from 6 global collaborators. A freely available public database, intended as a resource for researchers studying the immune response to SARS-CoV-2, is where the repertoires were released. A de-identified subject ID, COVID-19 status, age in years and sex were almost always included in the sample metadata. The material from the prospective study consisted of cDNA or gDNA derived from T cells, B-cell-depleted T cells, or PBMCs. Subjects who had been exposed to COVID-19, were actively infected with it, or had recovered from it provided the deeply sampled blood TCRbeta repertoires that made up the dataset. The paper's findings and limits, for the study overall: The quantity of clinical and demographic metadata differed by source and by participant and was supplied without curation.

Participants in the prospective study were aged roughly 18 to 89 years, lived in some 24 United States geographic areas, and enrolled through a virtual design. To assign participants to cohorts, the prospective study relied on clinical history that participants themselves reported in a screening survey and a study questionnaire. ImmuneRACE Cohort 3 recovered participants were defined by two consecutive negative NP/OP PCR tests, healthcare professional clearance, or symptom resolution. In the prospective study, mobile phlebotomists collected whole blood, serum and a nasopharyngeal or oropharyngeal swab from each participant. Prospective study participants could optionally give additional blood draws and questionnaires over a roughly 2-month period. Blood samples from the prospective study were shipped frozen or at room temperature prior to DNA extraction. The CDR3 measures 15 amino acids from cysteine to phenylalanine. Of the read, only the CDR3 DNA is kept; its 45 bases are in frame from base 1. Taken from the germline V gene, the CDR1 and CDR2 loops are KGHSH and LQKENI. V has 8 bases trimmed and J has 4 bases trimmed; junction bases matching no gene number 11.

TCRbeta CDR3 regions were amplified from genomic DNA by means of the immunoSEQ Assay, a bias-controlled multiplex PCR. The authors' analysis ran thus. Nucleated cell counts per sample were estimated from amplification of reference gene primers within the assay. Sequence reads were collapsed and filtered to measure the absolute abundance of every unique TCRbeta CDR3 rearrangement. Productive Simpson clonality was computed per sample as the square root of Simpson's diversity index over productive rearrangements. Sourced from immuneACCESS, this table was stored by TCRdb with only in-frame sequences that have V and J called. A share of the clones is absent; for the studies checked, an unresolved V gene accounts for under half, and the remainder has no known explanation. The V and J calls and clone size were taken over from that table, and D and trimming were inferred from the DNA. In this sample the table shows more than 110,000 clones, about 80% of which occur a single time. The top ten hold less than 3% of the sample.

Regarding this clone: Its antigen remains undetermined. The input lacks base qualities; no much larger clone sits a single base away.

Sample: PBMCs or T cells enriched from blood (not recorded which). This clonotype was obtained from a woman aged 45-65 years who had recovered from COVID-19. The rearrangement combines TRBV18 with TRBJ1-1; 9 junctional bases match TRBD1. The bases read TGTGCCAGCACGAACGAACAGGGGGCGAGCACTGAAGCTTTCTTT. Translated, this is CASTNEQGASTEAFF.